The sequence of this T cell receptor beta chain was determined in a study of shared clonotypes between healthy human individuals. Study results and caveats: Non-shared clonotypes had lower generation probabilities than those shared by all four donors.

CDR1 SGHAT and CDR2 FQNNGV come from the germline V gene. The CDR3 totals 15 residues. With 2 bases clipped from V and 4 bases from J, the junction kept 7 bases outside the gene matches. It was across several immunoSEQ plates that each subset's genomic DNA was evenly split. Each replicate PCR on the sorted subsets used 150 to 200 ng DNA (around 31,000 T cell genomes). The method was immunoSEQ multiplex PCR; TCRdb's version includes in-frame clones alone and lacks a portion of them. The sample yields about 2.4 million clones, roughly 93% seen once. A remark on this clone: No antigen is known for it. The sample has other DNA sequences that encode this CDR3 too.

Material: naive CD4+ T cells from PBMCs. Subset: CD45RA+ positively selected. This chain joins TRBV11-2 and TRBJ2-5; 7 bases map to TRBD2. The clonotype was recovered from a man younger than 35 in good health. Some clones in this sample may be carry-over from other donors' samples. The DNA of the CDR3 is TGTGCCAGCAGCTTAAATTTAGCGGGCGGAGAGACCCAGTACTTC. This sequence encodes CASSLNLAGGETQYF.